The 30 T cell receptor beta chains in this list originate from one sample, sequenced in a study of T cell responses to AZD1222 COVID-19 vaccine. Produced via immunoSEQ multiplex PCR; TCRdb's table is partial and in-frame only. The sample records some 100,000 clones, roughly 89% being singletons. Sequencing was performed on peripheral blood, taken on day 0 of AZD1222 vaccination. The receptors originated from an adult in good health.

The chain carries TRBV7-9 and TRBJ2-5, with a weak D call TRBD2 (7 bases). Trimming removed 4 bases from V and 3 bases from J, with 18 bases in between. The germline CDR1 and CDR2 sequences are SEHNR and FQNEAQ (reference sequence). The CDR3 sequence is 16 residues long. CDR3 residues: CASSSRGAATEETQYF. For the CDR3, the DNA is TGTGCCAGCAGCTCCCGGGGGGCTGCCACCGAAGAGACCCAGTACTTC.

The chain uses TRBV2 and TRBJ2-7; D is possibly TRBD1 (5 bases). V was trimmed by 6 bases and J by 1 base, leaving 7 bases between them. The CDR3 is 12 residues long. Germline CDR1 reads SNHLY; CDR2 reads FYNNEI. The CDR3 sequence: CASRDTSYEQYF. The CDR3 DNA follows: TGTGCCAGCAGGGACACTTCCTACGAGCAGTACTTC.

This chain uses TRBV7-2 with TRBJ2-7; no reliable D call. Germline CDR1 and CDR2: SGHTA and FQGNSA. The CDR3 loop spans 15 amino acids. Trimming left V 5 bases short and J 0 bases short, with 14 bases between. The CDR3, as DNA: TGTGCCAGCAGCCTCGCGACGGATAGCTCCTACGAGCAGTACTTC. Residues: CASSLATDSSYEQYF. Filled out from reference TRBV7-2 and TRBJ2-7, the complete variable domain reads GAGVSQSPSNKVTEKGKDVELRCDPISGHTALYWYRQSLGQGLEFLIYFQGNSAPDKSGLPSDRFSAERTGGSVSTLTIQRTQQEDSAVYLCASSLATDSSYEQYFGPGTRLTVT.

This clone has only one observation. This rearrangement joins TRBV7-8 to TRBJ2-5, with a weak D call TRBD2 (6 bases). Germline V CDR1 and CDR2: SGHVS, FQNEAQ. The V and J ends lost 1 base and 10 bases respectively, with 10 bases between them. CDR3 size: 12 residues. The CDR3 protein is CASSLVEGIQYF. The CDR3 nucleotides read TGTGCCAGCAGCTTAGTGGAGGGGATCCAGTACTTC. Filled out from reference TRBV7-8 and TRBJ2-5, the complete variable domain reads GAGVSQSPRYKVAKRGQDVALRCDPISGHVSLFWYQQALGQGPEFLTYFQNEAQLDKSGLPSDRFFAERPEGSVSTLKIQRTQQEDSAVYLCASSLVEGIQYFGPGTRLLVL.

V is TRBV12-3 or TRBV12-4 and J is TRBJ2-7, with D unresolved. V lost 6 bases to trimming and J lost 5 bases, with 8 bases between them. This CDR3 spans 11 amino acids. The CDR3 region has the DNA TGTGCCAGCAGACTCCTCGACGAGCAGTACTTC. Encoded protein: CASRLLDEQYF.

This chain links TRBV5-1 with TRBJ2-5; a weak D match, TRBD1 (7 bases). V lost 5 bases, J lost 6 bases, and 20 bases lay in between. The CDR3 is made up of 15 amino acids. Germline V gene lookup returns CDR1 SGHRS and CDR2 YFSETQ. The chain's CDR3 is CASSSGAAGGQTQYF. The CDR3 DNA follows: TGCGCCAGCAGTTCAGGGGCGGCAGGGGGGCAGACCCAGTACTTC.

This rearrangement joins TRBV18 to TRBJ2-7; D not resolved. V was shortened by 3 bases and J by 0 bases, with 15 bases between the two germline ends. Germline CDR1 is KGHSH and CDR2 is LQKENI. This CDR3 spans 16 amino acids. In DNA form, the CDR3 reads TGTGCCAGCTCACCGCGCCCCGGGCCGAGCTCCTACGAGCAGTACTTC. Its protein product is CASSPRPGPSSYEQYF.

This sequence joins TRBV7-9 and TRBJ1-4; weak D call: TRBD1 (5 bases). V was pared by 4 bases and J by 0 bases, with 15 bases between. The CDR3 runs 17 residues. Germline lookup yields CDR1 SEHNR and CDR2 FQNEAQ (reference sequence). The CDR3 reads CASSWGTGGPTNEKLFF. In DNA, the CDR3 is TGTGCCAGCAGCTGGGGCACAGGCGGCCCAACTAATGAAAAACTGTTTTTT.

The chain is built from TRBV7-9 and TRBJ2-2; 8 bases are shared with TRBD2. The CDR3 sequence is 16 residues long. Germline assignment: CDR1 SEHNR and CDR2 FQNEAQ (reference sequence). Losses at the gene ends were 5 bases for V and 1 base for J; bases not matched to a gene: 6. CDR3 loop: CASSIRGGLNTGELFF. The CDR3 DNA follows: TGTGCCAGCAGCATTCGGGGGGGCCTGAACACCGGGGAGCTGTTTTTT.

The chain joins TRBV5-4 to TRBJ2-7, with 9 bases matching TRBD1. Germline V gene lookup returns CDR1 SGHNT and CDR2 YYREEE (reference sequence). The V gene end was trimmed by 4 bases and the J gene end by 3 bases; junction bases not matched to a gene: 8. There are 15 residues in the CDR3. CDR3 protein: CASSLDRGQSYEQYF. The CDR3, as DNA: TGTGCCAGCAGCCTGGACAGGGGTCAGAGCTACGAGCAGTACTTC.

This chain links TRBV5-1 with TRBJ2-3, with D possibly matching TRBD2 (5 bases). CDR3 length equals 16 residues. From germline, CDR1 is SGHRS and CDR2 YFSETQ. V lost 5 bases to trimming and J lost 0 bases, with 16 bases between them. DNA of the CDR3: TGCGCCAGCAGGGTTGGGCGGGCCGCTAGCACAGATACGCAGTATTTT. This codes for CASRVGRAASTDTQYF. The whole variable domain, filled in from reference TRBV5-1 and TRBJ2-3, reads KAGVTQTPRYLIKTRGQQVTLSCSPISGHRSVSWYQQTPGQGLQFLFEYFSETQRNKGNFPGRFSGRQFSNSRSEMNVSTLELGDSALYLCASRVGRAASTDTQYFGPGTRLTVL.

V usage is TRBV5-8 and J usage is TRBJ2-3, with D possibly TRBD2 on 6 matching bases. The germline V and J ends were trimmed by 4 bases and 4 bases, with 16 bases remaining between them. This CDR3 spans 15 amino acids. Germline-derived CDR1 and CDR2 are SGHTS and YDEGEE. CDR3 sequence (DNA): TGTGCCAGCAGCCCACGACCAGAGCGGGCAGATACGCAGTATTTT. Amino acid sequence: CASSPRPERADTQYF.

This chain connects TRBV19 to TRBJ1-5, with a possible D match to TRBD1 (5 bases). Trimming pared 6 bases from V and 0 bases from J, leaving 15 bases between. This CDR3 has 16 amino acids. Germline values: CDR1 LNHDA, CDR2 SQIVND (reference sequence). The DNA of the CDR3 is TGTGCCAGTAGAAAGGATCAGGGCTATAGCAATCAGCCCCAGCATTTT. Translating it yields CASRKDQGYSNQPQHF.

This rearrangement joins TRBV27 to TRBJ1-2; possible D gene TRBD1, 5 bases. CDR3 length: 13 residues. Trimming left V 7 bases short and J 5 bases short, with 14 bases between. The germline CDR1 and CDR2 sequences are MNHEY and SMNVEV (reference sequence). The CDR3 sequence: CASKNTGGYGYTF. The CDR3 nucleotides read TGTGCCAGCAAAAACACAGGCGGGTATGGCTACACCTTC.

This sequence joins TRBV18 and TRBJ1-4; D call uncertain. CDR3 length equals 15 residues. The V and J ends lost 5 bases and 1 base respectively, with 11 bases between them. In germline, CDR1 is KGHSH, CDR2 LQKENI. The CDR3 region is CASSEMDGTNEKLFF. CDR3 in DNA: TGTGCCAGCTCAGAGATGGATGGAACTAATGAAAAACTGTTTTTT.

This sequence joins TRBV11-2 and TRBJ2-7; D remains ambiguous. Per germline, CDR1 SGHAT and CDR2 FQNNGV. The CDR3 is 13 amino acids. Trimming left V 1 base short and J 5 bases short, with 9 bases between. CDR3 in DNA: TGTGCCAGCAGCTTAGCCCCAGTCCACGAGCAGTACTTC. The encoded protein is CASSLAPVHEQYF.

The chain joins TRBV5-4 to TRBJ1-1; D gene uncertain. CDR1 and CDR2 (germline): SGHNT, YYREEE (reference sequence). The CDR3 covers 15 residues. Trimming cost V 3 bases and J 2 bases, with 14 bases left between them. The CDR3 sequence: CASSWGAGSNTEAFF. The DNA of the CDR3 is TGTGCCAGCAGCTGGGGAGCAGGAAGTAACACTGAAGCTTTCTTT.

This sequence joins TRBV7-3 and TRBJ1-5; 7 nucleotides match TRBD1. The V segment lost 0 bases and the J segment 0 bases; nucleotides outside the gene matches: 11. This CDR3 is 19 amino acids long. Germline values: CDR1 SGHTA, CDR2 FQGTGA. The CDR3 spells CASSLTLEDRTYSNQPQHF. As DNA, the CDR3 is TGTGCCAGCAGCTTAACCCTAGAGGACAGGACATATAGCAATCAGCCCCAGCATTTT.

V is TRBV9 and J is TRBJ2-7, with 8 bases fitting TRBD2. With 4 bases clipped from V and 2 bases from J, the junction kept 5 bases outside the gene matches. The V gene's germline CDR1 is SGDLS and CDR2 YYNGEE. The CDR3 consists of 14 residues. The CDR3 nucleotides are TGTGCCAGCAGCCCGGGGGGGGACACCTACGAGCAGTACTTC. Amino acids: CASSPGGDTYEQYF.

The V gene is TRBV18, the J gene TRBJ1-5; 8 positions agree with TRBD1. The CDR3 runs 15 residues. Germline V gives CDR1 KGHSH, CDR2 LQKENI. V was pared by 4 bases and J by 2 bases, with 4 bases of the junction left unmatched. CDR3 protein: CASSLTGERNQPQHF. The DNA of the CDR3 is TGTGCCAGCTCACTGACAGGGGAGCGCAATCAGCCCCAGCATTTT.

The genes are TRBV6-6 and TRBJ1-1; D gene ambiguous. Germline V gene sequence: CDR1 MNHNY, CDR2 SVGAGI (reference sequence). The V end was cut by 5 bases, the J end by 2 bases, with 24 bases between. CDR3 size: 18 residues. For the CDR3, the DNA is TGTGCCAGCAGTCCATCATTGAGAGGGTTACGCCCCAACACTGAAGCTTTCTTT. This codes for CASSPSLRGLRPNTEAFF.

The J gene is TRBJ2-4, the V gene TRBV3-1 (or the pseudogene TRBV3-2), with TRBD1 identical over 10 bases. Losses at the gene ends were 4 bases for V and 8 bases for J; bases not matched to a gene: 5. The CDR3 is made up of 14 amino acids. Germline CDR1 LGHDT, CDR2 YNNKEL (reference sequence). CDR3 sequence (DNA): TGTGCCAGCAGCCCGAGGGACAGGGGATACATTCAGTACTTC. Protein product: CASSPRDRGYIQYF.

V usage is TRBV7-8 and J usage is TRBJ1-4; the match to TRBD1 covers 10 bases. Germline-derived CDR1 and CDR2 are SGHVS and FQNEAQ. V trimming: 1 base; J trimming: 8 bases; junction bases outside the gene matches: 7. This CDR3 spans 16 amino acids. CDR3 bases: TGTGCCAGCAGCTTAGAAACCGGGACAGGGGACGAAAAACTGTTTTTT. Its translation is CASSLETGTGDEKLFF.

This chain connects TRBV7-9 to TRBJ2-3, with 8 bases identical to TRBD1. The CDR3 loop spans 15 amino acids. Losses at the gene ends were 5 bases for V and 4 bases for J; bases not matched to a gene: 8. The germline V gene encodes CDR1 SEHNR and CDR2 FQNEAQ (reference sequence). CDR3 DNA: TGTGCCAGCAGCCCAGGGGGCGAATCCTCAGATACGCAGTATTTT. Amino acid sequence: CASSPGGESSDTQYF.

CDR3 amino acids: CASKLDRGAGEKLFF. The CDR3 nucleotides are TGCGCCAGCAAGTTGGATCGGGGGGCAGGTGAAAAACTGTTTTTT. V usage is TRBV5-1 and J usage is TRBJ1-4, with TRBD1 as a possible D gene (6 bases). Trimming cost V 6 bases and J 7 bases, with 19 bases left between them. This CDR3 contains 15 residues. Germline CDR1 reads SGHRS; CDR2 reads YFSETQ.

The rearrangement joins TRBV9 to TRBJ1-6, with D tentatively TRBD1 (5 bases). Germline V CDR1 and CDR2: SGDLS, YYNGEE. The CDR3 runs to 13 residues. V dropped 4 bases and J dropped 7 bases, with 9 bases sitting between them. CDR3 residues: CASSRQRNSPLHF. The CDR3 region has the DNA TGTGCCAGCAGCAGACAGAGAAATTCACCCCTCCACTTT.

The CDR3 protein is CASSSSRGLSSYNEQFF. In DNA, the CDR3 is TGTGCCAGCAGCTCCAGCCGGGGACTTAGCTCCTACAATGAGCAGTTCTTC. This chain uses TRBV7-2 with TRBJ2-1; D perhaps matches TRBD2 (6 bases). Germline CDR1 SGHTA, CDR2 FQGNSA. The CDR3 extends over 17 amino acids. The V gene lost 4 bases and the J gene lost 0 bases, with 16 bases spanning the gap.

The genes are TRBV7-8 and TRBJ1-1; D unresolved. Germline V gene data show CDR1 as SGHVS and CDR2 as FQNEAQ. V was trimmed by 1 base and J by 1 base, leaving 10 bases between them. The CDR3 loop spans 15 amino acids. This CDR3 reads CASSLVSPGNTEAFF. The DNA for the CDR3 is TGTGCCAGCAGCTTAGTATCCCCGGGGAACACTGAAGCTTTCTTT. Using reference TRBV7-8 and TRBJ1-1 for the parts outside the CDR3, the full variable domain is GAGVSQSPRYKVAKRGQDVALRCDPISGHVSLFWYQQALGQGPEFLTYFQNEAQLDKSGLPSDRFFAERPEGSVSTLKIQRTQQEDSAVYLCASSLVSPGNTEAFFGQGTRLTVV.

This clone was seen just once. The chain is built from TRBV10-3 and TRBJ2-1, with TRBD2 matching over 7 bases. Germline lookup yields CDR1 ENHRY and CDR2 SYGVKD. The length of the CDR3 is 12 residues. V lost 8 bases, J lost 7 bases, and 5 bases stayed unmatched. The CDR3 loop reads CAIGGGLNEQFF. CDR3 coding DNA: TGTGCCATCGGGGGAGGGTTGAATGAGCAGTTCTTC.

This rearrangement joins TRBV27 to TRBJ2-7; D remains ambiguous. CDR1 is MNHEY, CDR2 SMNVEV, per germline (reference sequence). The CDR3 loop spans 15 amino acids. Trimming stripped 2 bases from V and 1 base from J, with 12 bases between. DNA for the CDR3: TGTGCCAGCAGTTTACGAGAACCCCCTTCCTACGAGCAGTACTTC. It translates to CASSLREPPSYEQYF.